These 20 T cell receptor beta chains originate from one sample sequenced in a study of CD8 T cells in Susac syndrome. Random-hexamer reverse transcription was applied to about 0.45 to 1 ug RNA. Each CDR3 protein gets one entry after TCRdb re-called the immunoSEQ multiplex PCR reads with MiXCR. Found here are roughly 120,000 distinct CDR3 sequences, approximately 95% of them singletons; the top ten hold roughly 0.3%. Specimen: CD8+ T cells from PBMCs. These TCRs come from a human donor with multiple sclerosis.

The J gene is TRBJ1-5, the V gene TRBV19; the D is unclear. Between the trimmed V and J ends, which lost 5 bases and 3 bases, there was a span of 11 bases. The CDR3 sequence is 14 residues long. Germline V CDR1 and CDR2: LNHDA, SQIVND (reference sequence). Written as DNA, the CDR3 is TGTGCCAGTAGTCTCGCGGGGTTCAATCAGCCCCAGCATTTT. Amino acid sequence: CASSLAGFNQPQHF.

CDR3 nucleotide sequence: TGCAGTGCTAGTGAGATCGCCGGGGAGCTGTTTTTT. This codes for CSASEIAGELFF. The rearrangement joins TRBV20-1 to TRBJ2-2; no clear D gene. The CDR3 extends over 12 amino acids. From germline, CDR1 is DFQATT and CDR2 SNEGSKA (reference sequence). Trimming left V 3 bases short and J 6 bases short, with 8 bases between.

The CDR3: CASRGTTGTDTQYF. The CDR3 DNA sequence: TGTGCCAGCAGGGGGACAACTGGCACAGATACGCAGTATTTT. The chain couples TRBV2 to TRBJ2-3, with D possibly TRBD1 on 6 matching bases. V was cut by 6 bases and J by 1 base, with 11 bases left in between. CDR3 length: 14 residues. The germline CDR1 and CDR2 sequences are SNHLY and FYNNEI.

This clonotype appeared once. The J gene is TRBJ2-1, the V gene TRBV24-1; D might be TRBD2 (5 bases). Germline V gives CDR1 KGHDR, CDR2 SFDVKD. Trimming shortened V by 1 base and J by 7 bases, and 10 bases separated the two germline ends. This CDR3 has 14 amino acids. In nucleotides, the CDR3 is TGTGCCACCAGTGATTTACCCCGAGGGAATGAGCAGTTCTTC. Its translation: CATSDLPRGNEQFF.

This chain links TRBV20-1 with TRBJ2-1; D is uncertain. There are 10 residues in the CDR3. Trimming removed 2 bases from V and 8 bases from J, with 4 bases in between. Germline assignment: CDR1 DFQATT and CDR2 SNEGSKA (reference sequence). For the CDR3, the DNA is TGCAGTGCTAGAACCCATGAGCAGTTCTTC. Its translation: CSARTHEQFF.

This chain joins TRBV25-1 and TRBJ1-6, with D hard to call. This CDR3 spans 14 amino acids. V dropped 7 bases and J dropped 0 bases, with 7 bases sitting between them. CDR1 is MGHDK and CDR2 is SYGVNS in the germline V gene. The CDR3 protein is CASMGSSYNSPLHF. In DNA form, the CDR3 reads TGTGCCAGCATGGGGAGCTCCTATAATTCACCCCTCCACTTT.

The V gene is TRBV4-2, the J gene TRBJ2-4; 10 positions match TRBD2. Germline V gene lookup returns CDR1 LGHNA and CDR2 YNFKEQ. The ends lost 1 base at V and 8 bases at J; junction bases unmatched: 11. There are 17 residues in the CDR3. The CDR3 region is CASSQVEREGRGDIQYF. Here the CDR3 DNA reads TGTGCCAGCAGCCAAGTGGAGCGGGAGGGCCGGGGGGACATTCAGTACTTC.

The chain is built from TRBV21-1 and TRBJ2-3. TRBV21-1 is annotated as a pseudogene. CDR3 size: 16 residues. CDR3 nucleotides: TGTGCCAGCAGCAAAGGTAGGGTACTCAGCACAGATACGCAGTATTTT. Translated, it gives CASSKGRVLSTDTQYF.

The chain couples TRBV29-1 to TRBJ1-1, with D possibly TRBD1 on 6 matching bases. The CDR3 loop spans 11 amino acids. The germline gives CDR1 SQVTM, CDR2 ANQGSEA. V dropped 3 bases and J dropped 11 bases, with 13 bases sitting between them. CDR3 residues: CSVEDSTWAFF. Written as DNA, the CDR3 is TGCAGCGTTGAGGACAGTACGTGGGCTTTCTTT.

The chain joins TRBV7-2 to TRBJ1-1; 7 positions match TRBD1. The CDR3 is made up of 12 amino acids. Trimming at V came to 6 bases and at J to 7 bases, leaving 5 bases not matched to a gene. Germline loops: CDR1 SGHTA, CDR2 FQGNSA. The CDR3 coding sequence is TGTGCCAGCAGATACGGGACAGTTGAAGCTTTCTTT. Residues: CASRYGTVEAFF.

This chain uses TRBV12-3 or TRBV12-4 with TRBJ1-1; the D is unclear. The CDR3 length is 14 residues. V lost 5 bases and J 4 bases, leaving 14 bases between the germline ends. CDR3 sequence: CASSPQVFGTEAFF. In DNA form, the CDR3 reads TGTGCCAGCAGTCCGCAAGTCTTCGGCACTGAAGCTTTCTTT.

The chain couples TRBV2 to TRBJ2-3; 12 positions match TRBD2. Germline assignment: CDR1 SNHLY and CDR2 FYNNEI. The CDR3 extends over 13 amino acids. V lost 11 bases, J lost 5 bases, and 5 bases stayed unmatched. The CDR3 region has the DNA TGTGCCGTAAAGACTAGCGGGGGAGATACGCAGTATTTT. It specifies CAVKTSGGDTQYF.

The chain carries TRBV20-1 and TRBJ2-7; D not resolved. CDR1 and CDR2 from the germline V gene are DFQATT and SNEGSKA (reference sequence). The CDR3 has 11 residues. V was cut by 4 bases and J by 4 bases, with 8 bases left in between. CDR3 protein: CSAMYEYEQYV. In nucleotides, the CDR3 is TGCAGTGCTATGTACGAATACGAGCAGTACGTC.

DNA of the CDR3: TGTGCCAGTGCCCGGACAAAGCAAGAGACCCAGTACTTC. It is translated as CASARTKQETQYF. The genes are TRBV6-1 and TRBJ2-5, with D possibly being TRBD1 (5 bases). The CDR3 runs to 13 residues. Germline loops: CDR1 MNHNS, CDR2 SASEGT. V was shortened by 9 bases and J by 2 bases, with 13 bases between the two germline ends.

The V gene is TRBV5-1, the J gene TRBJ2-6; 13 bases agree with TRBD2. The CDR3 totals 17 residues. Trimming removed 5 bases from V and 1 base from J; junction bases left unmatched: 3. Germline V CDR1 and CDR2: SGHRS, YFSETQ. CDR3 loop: CASRGTSGISGANVLTF. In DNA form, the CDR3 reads TGCGCCAGCAGGGGGACTAGCGGGATTTCTGGGGCCAACGTCCTGACTTTC.

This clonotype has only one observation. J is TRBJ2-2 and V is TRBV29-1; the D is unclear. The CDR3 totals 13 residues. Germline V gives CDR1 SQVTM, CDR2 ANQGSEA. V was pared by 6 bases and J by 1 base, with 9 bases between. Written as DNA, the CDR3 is TGCAGCGTGGTAAACAGGAACACCGGGGAGCTGTTTTTT. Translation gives CSVVNRNTGELFF.

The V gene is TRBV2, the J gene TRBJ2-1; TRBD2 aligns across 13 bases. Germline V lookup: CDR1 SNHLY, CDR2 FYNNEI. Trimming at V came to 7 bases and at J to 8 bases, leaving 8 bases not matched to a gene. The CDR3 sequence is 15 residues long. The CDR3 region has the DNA TGTGCCAGCAAGAGGACTAGCGGGAGTTCTGATGAGCAGTTCTTC. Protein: CASKRTSGSSDEQFF.

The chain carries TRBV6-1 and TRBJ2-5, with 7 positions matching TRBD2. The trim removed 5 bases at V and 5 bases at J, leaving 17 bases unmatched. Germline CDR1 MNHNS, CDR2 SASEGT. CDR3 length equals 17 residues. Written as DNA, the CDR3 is TGTGCCAGCAGTAGCCCGGGGGGTGCTAGTGCTCAGGAGACCCAGTACTTC. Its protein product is CASSSPGGASAQETQYF.

In DNA form, the CDR3 reads TGTGCCAGCAGCTTGACGAGGAAGAATGAAAAACTGTTTTTT. Its protein is CASSLTRKNEKLFF. J is TRBJ1-4 and V is TRBV7-6; no clear D. The CDR3 totals 14 residues. Germline-derived CDR1 and CDR2 are SGHVS and FNYEAQ. Trimming stripped 3 bases from V and 5 bases from J, with 10 bases between.

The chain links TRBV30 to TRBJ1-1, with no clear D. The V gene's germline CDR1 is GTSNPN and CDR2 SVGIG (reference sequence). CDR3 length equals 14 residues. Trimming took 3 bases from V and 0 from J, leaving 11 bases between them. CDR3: CAWSAGIMNTEAFF. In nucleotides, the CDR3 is TGTGCCTGGAGCGCCGGGATCATGAACACTGAAGCTTTCTTT.